Below, 13 T cell receptor beta chains from the same sample are listed, as sequenced in a study of T cell responses to AZD1222 COVID-19 vaccine. The assay was immunoSEQ multiplex PCR, and TCRdb's table has in-frame clones only and misses some. The table records some 180,000 clones, 80% to 95% of them present only once. Sample: peripheral blood, taken 28 days after the second AZD1222 dose. Receptors were obtained from an adult who received the AZD1222 COVID-19 vaccine.

This clone was seen only once. The gene calls are TRBV6-5 and TRBJ2-7; perhaps TRBD1 as D (5 bases). This CDR3 spans 14 amino acids. Germline assignment: CDR1 MNHEY and CDR2 SVGAGI. V lost 5 bases to trimming and J lost 0 bases, with 11 bases between them. CDR3 coding DNA: TGTGCCAGCAGTCCAGGGTTATACTCCTACGAGCAGTACTTC. Amino acids: CASSPGLYSYEQYF.

The chain employs TRBV5-5 and TRBJ1-2; D not certain. This CDR3 contains 14 residues. Trimming left V 0 bases short and J 1 base short, with 7 bases between. Germline CDR1 reads SGHKS; CDR2 reads YYEKEE (reference sequence). CDR3 region: CASSLVQVNYGYTF. CDR3 nucleotides: TGTGCCAGCAGCTTGGTCCAGGTTAACTATGGCTACACCTTC.

The chain employs TRBV5-1 and TRBJ2-7; a weak D match, TRBD1 (6 bases). CDR1 and CDR2 (germline): SGHRS, YFSETQ. CDR3 length: 14 amino acids. Trimming pared 5 bases from V and 5 bases from J, leaving 17 bases between. The CDR3, as DNA: TGCGCCAGCAGAGTCATGGGGGCGCGGGACGAGCAGTACTTC. Its translation is CASRVMGARDEQYF.

The rearrangement uses TRBV6-5 and TRBJ1-1; maybe TRBD1 (5 bases). Germline CDR1 reads MNHEY; CDR2 reads SVGAGI. The CDR3 extends over 15 amino acids. The V end was cut by 6 bases, the J end by 1 base, with 15 bases between. CDR3 in DNA: TGTGCCAGCAGCCTAAGCCGGGGGGGGAACACTGAAGCTTTCTTT. This gives the protein CASSLSRGGNTEAFF.

The gene calls are TRBV11-2 and TRBJ2-1; D is ambiguous. Looked up from germline, CDR1 is SGHAT and CDR2 is FQNNGV. CDR3 size: 14 residues. V lost 7 bases and J lost 4, with 14 bases in between. In DNA form, the CDR3 reads TGTGCCAGCATGCCGGACCTCCCTTACAATGAGCAGTTCTTC. This encodes CASMPDLPYNEQFF.

V and J are TRBV19 and TRBJ2-1; the match to TRBD2 covers 8 bases. V gave up 8 bases and J gave up 1 base; unmatched junction bases: 7. CDR3 length: 15 residues. Looked up from germline, CDR1 is LNHDA and CDR2 is SQIVND (reference sequence). CDR3 sequence reads: CASSRGGASYNEQFF. The CDR3 DNA sequence: TGTGCCAGTTCCCGGGGGGGAGCATCCTACAATGAGCAGTTCTTC.

The genes are TRBV14 and TRBJ2-1; D is undetermined. The V gene's germline CDR1 is SGHDN and CDR2 FVKESK. The CDR3 has 19 residues. Trimming pared 6 bases from V and 0 bases from J, leaving 24 bases between. CDR3 residues: CASRPTSPFSRSSYNEQFF. The CDR3 DNA reads as TGTGCCAGCAGACCGACCTCGCCCTTTAGCAGGAGCTCCTACAATGAGCAGTTCTTC.

This clone was seen more than once but under ten times. V is TRBV16 and J is TRBJ1-1, with TRBD1 identical over 8 bases. From germline, CDR1 is KGHSY and CDR2 FQNENV. J was trimmed by 5 bases and V by 7 bases; bases with no gene match: 9. The CDR3 length is 14 residues. The CDR3 DNA reads TGTGCCAGCACCGCAGGGGGCGGGTTGACTGAAGCTTTCTTT. It specifies CASTAGGGLTEAFF.

J is TRBJ2-2 and V is TRBV6-1; 7 nucleotides align to TRBD1. The CDR3 contains 15 residues. With 2 bases clipped from V and 3 bases from J, the junction kept 3 bases outside the gene matches. Germline CDR1 and CDR2: MNHNS and SASEGT. CDR3 bases: TGTGCCAGCAGTGAACGACAGGGCTACACCGGGGAGCTGTTTTTT. Translation: CASSERQGYTGELFF.

The CDR3 loop is CAIREGVGSYNEQFF. CDR3 bases: TGTGCCATCAGAGAAGGGGTGGGGTCCTACAATGAGCAGTTCTTC. The chain couples TRBV10-3 to TRBJ2-1, with D perhaps TRBD1 (5 bases). This CDR3 comprises 15 residues. Germline-derived CDR1 and CDR2 are ENHRY and SYGVKD. Trimming stripped 6 bases from V and 1 base from J, with 13 bases between.

The chain joins TRBV6-4 to TRBJ2-1; 7 bases fit TRBD2. The CDR3 length is 14 residues. CDR1 is MRHNA, CDR2 SNTAGT, per germline. With 5 bases clipped from V and 2 bases from J, the junction kept 3 bases outside the gene matches. The CDR3 DNA is TGTGCCAGCAGTCGTGGGGGGGCCTACAATGAGCAGTTCTTC. Translation gives CASSRGGAYNEQFF.

The J gene is TRBJ2-2, the V gene TRBV5-8, with a possible D match to TRBD2 (5 bases). Between the trimmed V and J ends, which lost 4 bases and 1 base, there was a span of 17 bases. CDR3 length equals 17 residues. Per germline, CDR1 SGHTS and CDR2 YDEGEE. CDR3 nucleotide sequence: TGTGCCAGCAGCCCGGTTGTTAGCGAGCAGAACACCGGGGAGCTGTTTTTT. Protein product: CASSPVVSEQNTGELFF. Together with reference TRBV5-8 and TRBJ2-2, the CDR3 gives the full variable domain: EAGVTQSPTHLIKTRGQQATLRCSPISGHTSVYWYQQALGLGLQFLLWYDEGEERNRGNFPPRFSGRQFPNYSSELNVNALELEDSALYLCASSPVVSEQNTGELFFGEGSRLTVL.

CDR3 DNA sequence: TGTGCCAGCAGCCAAGATCGGGGCGGGGATCAGCCCCAGCATTTT. Amino acids: CASSQDRGGDQPQHF. The rearrangement joins TRBV3-1 (or the pseudogene TRBV3-2) to TRBJ1-5, with D possibly matching TRBD1 (5 bases). There are 15 residues in the CDR3. Germline assignment: CDR1 LGHDT and CDR2 YNNKEL (reference sequence). V lost 0 bases and J lost 5, with 11 bases in between.